The sequence of this T cell receptor (beta chain) was determined in a study of OX40 agonist ivuxolimab in advanced cancers. Study-level information: Two patients with cutaneous melanoma and one with hepatocellular carcinoma, three in total, showed partial responses.

Germline V CDR1 and CDR2: SGHDN, FVKESK. V was clipped by 0 bases and J by 2 bases, with 10 bases between them. CDR3 length equals 16 residues. Prior autoimmune disease or systemic immunosuppression barred patients. The repertoire was sequenced with immunoSEQ multiplex PCR; TCRdb's copy has only in-frame clones and lacks some. Of around 69,000 clones listed, 70% to 90% are singletons. Source: CD4+ or CD8+ T cells sorted from blood, taken in a trial of the OX40 agonist ivuxolimab. This TCR was recovered from an adult with an advanced solid tumor such as melanoma, head and neck, liver or kidney cancer. The rearrangement joins TRBV14 to TRBJ2-2; the D gene is possibly TRBD2 (6 bases). For the CDR3, the DNA is TGTGCCAGCAGCCAAGATTCGGGGGTTAACACCGGGGAGCTGTTTTTT. Translated: CASSQDSGVNTGELFF.